The present entry profiles one T cell receptor (beta chain) with its context. Its antigen is currently not known. No base quality values were provided; no much bigger clone lies one nucleotide off. The cohort was made up of approximately 670 healthy bone marrow donors. At the time of sampling, all cohort members were nominally healthy, though unrecorded immune exposures were likely present. The donor was CMV seropositive and belonged to the group of a few hundred seropositive cohort members. Every donor gave a peripheral blood sample, and the peripheral blood mononuclear cells from that sample were used for TCR beta sequencing. Genomic DNA extraction from the blood cell samples was performed with the Qiagen DNeasy Blood Extraction Kit. The entry originates in a study of cytomegalovirus exposure and HLA in healthy donors (dated by TCRdb to 2016 to 2017). Study-wide context: An earlier analysis of several hundred of the donors reported about 280 Gb of sequence data and roughly 120 million unique TCR beta sequences obtained from approximately 180 million T cells. Of the 300 to 400 genotyped donors, over 65% fell in the genetic ancestry cluster associated with self-reported Caucasian donors. Rather than using new phenotypic data, the later analysis identified candidate immune exposures from TCR beta sequences and from how often those sequences occurred across donors. Genome-wide SNP genotypes for about three fifths of the roughly 670 donors were used in a later genetic analysis, which treated that subset as a discovery cohort. In addition to the first cohort of roughly 700 subjects, a separate validation cohort of approximately 130 different subjects was used. An early release covering roughly 640 HLA-typed donors comprised about 310 gigabases of sequencing data and approximately 85 million unique TCR sequences. Because of strong linkage in the cohort, 4 to 6 DR-DQ haplotypes were treated as single units for association and clustering. On average, about 240,000 unique TCR beta nucleotide sequences were sequenced per donor among a few hundred genotyped donors of the cohort, with roughly 18% of those sequences being non-productive. The aim of the study was to test whether cataloging public T cell receptors could identify signatures of past pathogen exposure. The study combined high-throughput TCR immunosequencing, statistical association of individual TCRs with disease status, and machine learning to predict cytomegalovirus infection status. Typing coverage varied by locus: roughly 629-640 donors for A, B, C, DRB1 and DQB1; roughly 520 for DQA1; more than 600 for DPA1; some 470 for DPB1. Every discovery cohort repertoire had been produced on one sequencing platform. A later analysis re-analyzed previously published TCR beta repertoires from roughly 690 donors and added high-resolution HLA genotyping to study TCR occurrence patterns. HLA typing included class I and class II loci at four-digit resolution. Donor age, sex, ethnicity and CMV serostatus were compiled together with the repertoire data. An earlier analysis of around 580 of the donors used high-throughput TCR beta sequencing to judge whether each TCR beta V gene segment behaved as functional or pseudogenic. The study profiled the T cell repertoires of hundreds of subjects by immunosequencing and related them to cytomegalovirus serostatus. Overall study outcomes, separate from this receptor: While some public TCRs were present in many individuals, most TCR sequences turned up only very rarely across donors. According to the authors, the approach could potentially be generalized to other disease states and immunological phenotypes. A later analysis found that HLA-associated TCR beta chains were more clonally expanded and had lower generation probabilities than equally common non-associated chains. Linkage disequilibrium might explain the correlated functional status among segregating V segments, but an unknown experimental factor could not be excluded. A group of highly shared sequence variants was considered likely to be a technical artifact of the sequencing pipeline. Immune exposure information for the cohort was limited to CMV serostatus. This cohort had only TCR beta chains sequenced, and the lack of alpha or paired-chain data limited which features could be detected. In a later analysis, several top co-occurrence clusters were reported to appear linked to parvovirus B19, influenza, CMV and Epstein-Barr virus. When HLA alleles, especially DR and DQ, strongly co-occurred, TCR associations were difficult to assign to individual alleles. The classifier was reported to diagnose cytomegalovirus status with high specificity and sensitivity in both the original and validation cohorts. A further reported finding was that TCR beta sequences accurately predicted the HLA-A and HLA-B alleles for most subjects in the first cohort. Because HLA typing was unavailable for some donors at each locus, only the typed subset was used in association tests. Some IMGT-functional V segments, including TRBV6-2 and TRBV6-3, could not be distinguished by the 87-base-pair reads and were therefore excluded. Roughly uniform sequencing depth across donors was assumed in presence/absence analyses, although this assumption may not hold. Compared with the roughly 710-donor mean, donors in an Asian-associated ancestry cluster had fewer N-insertions in productive TCRs, according to a later genetic analysis. Over 15 rarely observed V segments, including chromosome 9 orphons, were excluded from the earlier analysis of about 500 of the donors because counts were too low. In an earlier analysis of more than 450 of the donors, most TCR beta V segments were observed in productive rearrangements about 87% or about 30% of the time, broadly matching IMGT annotations. Specific HLA alleles were associated with roughly 17,000 TCR beta sequences at a false discovery rate of 0.05 in a later analysis. In a later genetic analysis, a missense DCLRE1C variant was associated with V-gene and J-gene trimming of TCR beta chains, and the association was replicated in an independent cohort. According to a later analysis, most CMV-associated TCR beta chains appeared to be HLA-restricted, and the HLA associations seemed to be driven largely by CMV exposure. A later analysis found that TCR association rates varied across HLA loci, with DRB1 alleles showing the most associated TCRs and HLA-C alleles the fewest. A total of 150 to 200 TCR beta chains were listed by the study as associated with cytomegalovirus. In vitro tests confirmed that a few of the cytomegalovirus-associated TCR beta chains recognize cytomegalovirus antigens.

Library creation used the immunoSEQ multiplex PCR assay. A mixture of 60 forward primers for TCR Vbeta segments and 13 reverse primers for TCR Jbeta segments was used in the multiplex PCR. The CDR3 region of rearranged TCR beta genes was amplified from genomic DNA by a multiplex PCR assay. The amplified TCR beta libraries were sequenced on the Illumina HiSeq System as 87-base-pair reads. Per the source publication's procedure: A later analysis tallied 75 million to 95 million unique TCR beta chains across the 666 repertoires, and approximately 9.9 million of those chains were shared by two or more donors. A nearest-neighbor algorithm error-corrected the raw reads and collapsed the reads into unique sequences, merging closely related sequences to remove PCR and sequencing errors. Alignment of CDR3 sequences to IMGT reference sequences was used to assign V, D and J gene segments. For a sequence to be retained, at least a six-nucleotide match to both a V gene segment and a J gene segment was required. Rearrangements were called productive when the CDR3 lacked stop codons and stayed in frame with V and J; all others were non-productive. CDR3 was defined by IMGT convention, running from the second conserved V-encoded cysteine to the conserved J-encoded phenylalanine. The earlier analysis of around 640 of the donors excluded sequences that lacked an unambiguous match to a single V gene segment. An earlier analysis of a few hundred of the donors classified V segments as functional when productive rearrangements were above 56.7% and as segregating when the standard deviation between donors was above 5%. A statistical classification framework was built to diagnose cytomegalovirus status from the catalog of TCR beta chain sequences. V and J gene assignment, in a later analysis, came from comparing TCR nucleotide sequences with IMGT/GENE-DB human TR gene sequences. In a later analysis, CDR3 sequences and most-parsimonious VDJ recombination scenarios were assigned using the TCRdist pipeline. A later analysis defined each TCR beta chain by its CDR3 amino acid sequence plus V-gene family, and excluded reads lacking a unique V-gene family. To address suspected cross-contamination and a sequencing artifact, a later analysis removed 550 to 750 highly shared, low-generation-probability nucleotide sequences. In a later analysis, a clonal expansion index was calculated for each public chain from normalized within-repertoire ranks of inferred template counts. In a later analysis, generation probabilities were computed with a VDJ recombination model fitted to out-of-frame rearrangements, and the resulting probabilities were checked against IGoR. A later analysis scored TCR-TCR, TCR-HLA and TCR-CMV co-occurrence with hypergeometric tests, applying a repertoire-size bias correction to TCR pairs. False discovery rates were estimated in a later analysis by permuting HLA or CMV assignments 20 times. In a later analysis, co-occurring TCRs were grouped with DBSCAN, and TCRdist sequence similarity was added when clustering was performed within HLA-allele-positive subsets. Co-occurrence clustering excluded repertoires with fewer than 30,000 or more than 120,000 public chains, plus five with anomalous nucleotide sharing. In TCRdb, the immuneACCESS table is reduced to in-frame sequences with V and J assigned. These tables do not hold every clone; where another copy was compared, an unresolved V gene accounts for under half, and the others remain unexplained. For V, J and clone size, that table is used; D and trimming come from the DNA. The sample table lists some 200,000 clones, 75% to 90% of them with a count of one. Of the sample, about 6% is held by the ten largest clones.

Spanning cysteine to phenylalanine, the CDR3 consists of 14 amino acids. The kept DNA is CDR3 alone, 42 bases in frame from the first base. The germline V gene sets CDR1 to MDHEN and CDR2 to SYDVKM. Trimming removed 2 bases from V and 8 bases from J; the gene matches leave 3 bases unexplained. The chain employs TRBV28 and TRBJ2-1; TRBD1 agrees with 10 junctional bases. The clonotype originates from a man between 40 and 49 years old in good health and CMV-seropositive. Sequenced material: PBMCs. DNA sequence: TGTGCCAGCAGTTTAAGGGACAGGGGCTATGAGCAGTTCTTC. Its translation reads: CASSLRDRGYEQFF.